One and the same sample provided the 18 T cell receptor beta chains below, sequenced in a study of T cell responses to AZD1222 COVID-19 vaccine. Sequencing was performed with immunoSEQ multiplex PCR; in TCRdb, only in-frame clones are kept and a portion is missing. Of about 150,000 clones in the sample, about nine tenths are singletons; the top ten hold 1.5% to 2%. Sequenced here: peripheral blood, sampled 28 days after the second AZD1222 dose. The receptors here all came from an adult who received the AZD1222 COVID-19 vaccine.

The V and J genes are TRBV2 and TRBJ2-1; TRBD2 matches at 12 bases. Trimming took 6 bases from V and 7 from J; bases not matched to a gene: 7. CDR1 is SNHLY, CDR2 FYNNEI, per germline. This CDR3 has 15 residues. This CDR3 is CASRDLAGGGNEQFF. Here the CDR3 DNA reads TGTGCCAGCAGGGACCTAGCGGGAGGGGGGAATGAGCAGTTCTTC.

In its sample, this clone was seen once. The rearrangement joins TRBV7-3 to TRBJ2-7; 8 positions agree with TRBD2. Germline values: CDR1 SGHTA, CDR2 FQGTGA. This CDR3 has 14 amino acids. The V gene end was trimmed by 2 bases and the J gene end by 6 bases; junction bases not matched to a gene: 6. CDR3 amino acids: CASSLRGRIGEQYF. The CDR3 region has the DNA TGTGCCAGCAGCTTACGCGGGAGGATAGGCGAGCAGTACTTC.

The chain uses TRBV24-1 and TRBJ2-1; possibly TRBD2 for D (6 bases). This CDR3 spans 14 amino acids. Trimming shortened V by 9 bases and J by 6 bases, and 17 bases separated the two germline ends. Germline CDR1 KGHDR, CDR2 SFDVKD. CDR3 region: CATRRGSGLNEQFF. CDR3 DNA sequence: TGTGCCACCCGGCGGGGTAGCGGACTCAATGAGCAGTTCTTC.

The chain has TRBV7-3 and TRBJ1-5, with D hard to call. From germline, CDR1 is SGHTA and CDR2 FQGTGA. Trimming took off 4 bases at V and 5 bases at J, with 9 bases between the two ends. This CDR3 region has 13 residues. CDR3 sequence (DNA): TGTGCCAGCAGCTCCCGTCTTGATCAGCCCCAGCATTTT. Protein: CASSSRLDQPQHF.

This sequence joins TRBV7-9 and TRBJ2-6; 11 bases align to TRBD2. The germline V gene has CDR1 SEHNR and CDR2 FQNEAQ (reference sequence). The CDR3 length is 18 residues. V dropped 4 bases and J dropped 0; count of bases not matched to a gene: 5. CDR3 sequence: CASSSRLAGPSGANVLTF. CDR3 nucleotides: TGTGCCAGCAGCTCTCGACTAGCGGGACCCTCTGGGGCCAACGTCCTGACTTTC.

J is TRBJ1-6 and V is TRBV14; D call uncertain. CDR1 is SGHDN, CDR2 FVKESK, per germline. Trimming stripped 0 bases from V and 9 bases from J, with 12 bases between. The CDR3 contains 15 residues. The CDR3 bases are TGTGCCAGCAGCCAAGATACGCGTCGGGGTTCACCCCTCCACTTT. This codes for CASSQDTRRGSPLHF.

The V and J genes are TRBV7-8 and TRBJ2-5; 10 bases are shared with TRBD2. Germline V gives CDR1 SGHVS, CDR2 FQNEAQ. The CDR3 extends over 16 amino acids. The ends lost 1 base at V and 5 bases at J; junction bases unmatched: 7. As DNA, the CDR3 is TGTGCCAGCAGCTTAGTACTAGCGGGAATAGTGGAGACCCAGTACTTC. Its translation: CASSLVLAGIVETQYF. Together with reference TRBV7-8 and TRBJ2-5, the CDR3 gives the full variable domain: GAGVSQSPRYKVAKRGQDVALRCDPISGHVSLFWYQQALGQGPEFLTYFQNEAQLDKSGLPSDRFFAERPEGSVSTLKIQRTQQEDSAVYLCASSLVLAGIVETQYFGPGTRLLVL.

This chain links TRBV7-2 with TRBJ2-1; no firm D call. The CDR3 length is 16 residues. In germline, CDR1 is SGHTA, CDR2 FQGNSA. Trimming shortened V by 9 bases and J by 0 bases, and 18 bases separated the two germline ends. The CDR3 DNA sequence: TGTGCCAGTCAGCTCTCCTTGTGGAGCTCCTACAATGAGCAGTTCTTC. It translates to CASQLSLWSSYNEQFF.

Concerning this clone: Distinct nucleotide sequences in the sample also encode this CDR3. The J gene is TRBJ1-2, the V gene TRBV11-3; D call uncertain. The CDR3 consists of 16 residues. The V gene lost 1 base and the J gene lost 2 bases, with 14 bases spanning the gap. From germline, CDR1 is SGHNT and CDR2 YENEEA. The CDR3 DNA is TGTGCCAGCAGCTTAGGAGGAACATCCCTAAACTATGGCTACACCTTC. Protein product: CASSLGGTSLNYGYTF.

The chain uses TRBV30 and TRBJ2-1, with 11 bases matching TRBD2. Germline CDR1 is GTSNPN and CDR2 is SVGIG (reference sequence). The V gene end was trimmed by 2 bases and the J gene end by 15 bases; junction bases not matched to a gene: 15. The CDR3 extends over 15 amino acids. The CDR3 DNA sequence: TGTGCCTGGAGTTCAAAAGGTCTAGCGGGAGGTAGGGGGTTCTTC. This codes for CAWSSKGLAGGRGFF.

CDR3 in amino acids: CASSLYFGTGIYTF. In DNA, the CDR3 is TGCGCCAGCAGCTTGTATTTCGGGACAGGGATCTACACCTTC. The gene calls are TRBV5-1 and TRBJ1-2; 9 nucleotides align to TRBD1. There are 14 residues in the CDR3. V gave up 1 base and J gave up 10 bases; unmatched junction bases: 8. CDR1 SGHRS and CDR2 YFSETQ come from the germline V gene.

Points on this clone: The same CDR3 can be traced to other DNA sequences in this sample. The chain recombines TRBV6-5 with TRBJ2-6; no clear D. Germline assignment: CDR1 MNHEY and CDR2 SVGAGI. V was cut by 10 bases and J by 3 bases, with 16 bases left in between. This CDR3 region has 15 residues. In DNA form, the CDR3 reads TGTGCCACCAAAGGCTTGGGTAGTGGGGCCAACGTCCTGACTTTC. It translates to CATKGLGSGANVLTF.

The J gene is TRBJ1-2, the V gene TRBV24-1; 8 nucleotides line up with TRBD1. V shed 9 bases, J shed 2 bases, and the junction held 1 base outside the gene matches. CDR3 length equals 12 residues. Germline lookup yields CDR1 KGHDR and CDR2 SFDVKD. In DNA, the CDR3 is TGTGCCACCGGGGACAGGAACTATGGCTACACCTTC. Amino acid sequence: CATGDRNYGYTF.

The CDR3 DNA reads TGTGCCAGCAGCTTCCGTGCAGGGGGCCGGACTAATGAAAAACTGTTTTTT. Its protein product is CASSFRAGGRTNEKLFF. The V gene is TRBV7-9, the J gene TRBJ1-4; 8 nucleotides align to TRBD1. CDR1 and CDR2 (germline): SEHNR, FQNEAQ (reference sequence). Germline trimming cut 3 bases from V and 2 bases from J; bases unmatched to any gene: 8. The CDR3 runs 17 residues.

This chain joins TRBV12-3 or TRBV12-4 and TRBJ1-2, with D unclear. The ends were cut back, 1 base at V and 3 bases at J, with 3 bases in the middle. This CDR3 has 12 residues. The chain's CDR3 is CASSLDDYGYTF. In DNA, the CDR3 is TGTGCCAGCAGTTTAGACGACTATGGCTACACCTTC.

This chain uses TRBV27 with TRBJ1-6; a possible D gene is TRBD1 (6 bases). V was clipped by 9 bases and J by 6 bases, with 15 bases between them. The germline V gene encodes CDR1 MNHEY and CDR2 SMNVEV (reference sequence). The CDR3 totals 14 residues. The CDR3 is CASTTGGRNSPLHF. CDR3 in DNA: TGTGCCAGTACGACAGGAGGACGTAATTCACCCCTCCACTTT.

The V and J genes are TRBV5-1 and TRBJ1-2; 9 bases line up with TRBD1. V was pared by 3 bases and J by 8 bases, with 2 bases of the junction left unmatched. From germline, CDR1 is SGHRS and CDR2 YFSETQ. The CDR3 sequence is 12 residues long. Here the CDR3 reads CASSYGQGGYTF. As DNA, the CDR3 is TGCGCCAGCAGCTACGGACAGGGGGGCTACACCTTC.

The rearrangement joins TRBV2 to TRBJ1-4, with D unclear. The CDR3 is made up of 13 amino acids. V dropped 6 bases and J dropped 8 bases, with 13 bases sitting between them. Germline-derived CDR1 and CDR2 are SNHLY and FYNNEI. CDR3 region: CASSTPGTEKLFF. The CDR3, as DNA: TGTGCCAGCAGCACCCCGGGAACGGAAAAACTGTTTTTT.